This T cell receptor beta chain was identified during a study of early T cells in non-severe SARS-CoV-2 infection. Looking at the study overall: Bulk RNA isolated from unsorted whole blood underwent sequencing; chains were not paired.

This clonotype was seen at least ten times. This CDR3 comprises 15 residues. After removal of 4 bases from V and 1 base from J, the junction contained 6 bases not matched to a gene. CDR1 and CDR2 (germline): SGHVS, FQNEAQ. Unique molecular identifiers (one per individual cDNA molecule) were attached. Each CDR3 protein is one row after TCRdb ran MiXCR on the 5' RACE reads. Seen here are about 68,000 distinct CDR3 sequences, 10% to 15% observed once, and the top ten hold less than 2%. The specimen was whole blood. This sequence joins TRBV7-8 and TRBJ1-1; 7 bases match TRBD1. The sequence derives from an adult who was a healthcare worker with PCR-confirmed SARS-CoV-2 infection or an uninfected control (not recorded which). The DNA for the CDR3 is TGTGCCAGCAGCTACGGCGGGACAGCGAACACTGAAGCTTTCTTT. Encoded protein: CASSYGGTANTEAFF.